This TCR beta chain appears in the sequencing data of a study of T cell responses to AZD1222 COVID-19 vaccine. Study observations and caveats: White British ancestry dominated among donors, who included more females, and clonal diversity was possibly underestimated. The study sampled repertoires only after the peak T cell response. Reportedly, nearly half of unique spike TCRs recognized epitopes outside B.1.351/B.1.1.7 mutations. The span of vaccine-associated CD4 TCRs extended across spike, with dominance at 160-218 and 743-854.

The assay was immunoSEQ multiplex PCR, and TCRdb's table has in-frame clones only and misses some. In the table there are around 150,000 clones, roughly 90% of which are singletons. In regard to this clone: The antigen is undetermined.

This CDR3 comprises 17 residues. V trimming: 2 bases; J trimming: 8 bases; junction bases outside the gene matches: 10. Per the germline V gene, CDR1 is LGHNA and CDR2 is YSLEER. The TCR originated in an adult who received the AZD1222 COVID-19 vaccine. The source was peripheral blood, collected 28 days after the second AZD1222 dose. V usage is TRBV4-3 and J usage is TRBJ1-6, with TRBD1 identical over 9 bases. CDR3 region: CASSQTDRGRWDSPLHF. The CDR3 DNA reads as TGCGCCAGCAGCCAAACGGACAGGGGAAGATGGGATTCACCCCTCCACTTT.